These 9 T cell receptor beta chains were all obtained from the same sample, sequenced in a study of T cells expressing NK-cell markers. Following a re-call of the 5' RACE reads, TCRdb has one entry per CDR3 protein and lacks DNA. The clone table shows some 390,000 distinct CDR3 sequences, with the ten largest holding about 10%. The sample comprised blood T cells: a sorted CD56 or NKG2C T cell subset, CD4+ or CD8+ T cells, or bulk PBMC T cells (not recorded which). The receptors shown here come from a woman in her 50s in good health.

The chain couples TRBV9 to TRBJ2-7; TCRdb lists TRBD2, though no DNA is available to test this call. Germline CDR1 reads SGDLS; CDR2 reads YYNGEE. There are 14 residues in the CDR3. CDR3 residues: CASSPASGSYEQYF.

V is TRBV14 and J is TRBJ2-3. The germline CDR1 and CDR2 sequences are SGHDN and FVKESK. The CDR3 consists of 12 residues. The CDR3 loop reads CASRETVGTQYF.

The chain is built from TRBV12-3 or TRBV12-4 and TRBJ1-2. There are 14 residues in the CDR3. CDR3 sequence: CASSLGQAVYGYTF.

This chain uses TRBV14 with TRBJ2-7. The length of the CDR3 is 13 residues. Germline CDR1 SGHDN, CDR2 FVKESK. The CDR3 region is CASSPGGVHEQYF.

The chain is built from TRBV4-1 and TRBJ2-2; the D call of TRBD1 rests on TCRdb alone, since no DNA is present to check it. This CDR3 contains 16 residues. The V gene's germline CDR1 is MGHRA and CDR2 YSYEKL. The CDR3 protein is CASSQRTGKVTGELFF.

The chain carries TRBV5-6 and TRBJ2-7; TCRdb gives TRBD1 as the D gene, but with no DNA this cannot be confirmed. The CDR3 sequence is 16 residues long. The germline CDR1 and CDR2 sequences are SGHDT and YYEEEE. CDR3 residues: CASTLGRVWLQGEQYF.

The chain couples TRBV7-6 to TRBJ1-2. The CDR3 is made up of 15 amino acids. Per germline, CDR1 SGHVS and CDR2 FNYEAQ. CDR3 in amino acids: CASSPRGRVNYGYTF.

This chain links TRBV5-5 with TRBJ2-1; TCRdb's D gene call, TRBD1, goes unchecked for lack of DNA. Germline V lookup: CDR1 SGHKS, CDR2 YYEKEE (reference sequence). The CDR3 runs 12 residues. The CDR3 here is CASSLSTGEQFF.

This sequence joins TRBV27 and TRBJ1-3; TCRdb's D call of TRBD1 is untestable without DNA. Germline V CDR1 and CDR2: MNHEY, SMNVEV (reference sequence). The CDR3 is made up of 14 amino acids. The CDR3 region is CASSLGRRGNTIYF.